This is a list of T cell receptor beta chains from one sample in a study of T cells in Graves' hyperthyroidism and ophthalmopathy. Using its own MiXCR run on the multiplex PCR reads, TCRdb lists one record per CDR3 protein. The data contain hundreds of thousands of distinct CDR3 sequences, around 46% of them singletons. The sample was peripheral blood or thyroid tissue (not recorded which). The receptor source for this set is a woman aged 18-29 years with Graves' hyperthyroidism. Each CDR3 is given with its conserved first and last residue. Each record gives: D gene, J gene, clone size, CDR3 length, V gene, CDR3 protein, CDR3 DNA. D genes are given only for firm matches. Clone size, where shown, is once, few, many, or a class for clones that have expanded.

TRBD1,TRBJ1-5,many,15,TRBV24-1,CATSEGQGAWQPQHF,TGTGCCACCAGTGAAGGTCAGGGGGCCTGGCAGCCCCAGCATTTT
.,TRBJ1-6,.,13,TRBV25-1,CASYESANSPLHF,TGTGCCAGTTACGAGTCAGCTAATTCACCCCTCCACTTT
.,TRBJ1-5,few,16,TRBV2,CATGDSGGVVDQPQHF,TGTGCCACCGGAGACTCGGGGGGCGTCGTGGATCAGCCCCAGCATTTT
.,TRBJ2-5,few,15,TRBV7-3,CASSLKAEPRETQYF,TGTGCCAGCAGCTTAAAGGCGGAGCCACGAGAGACCCAGTACTTC
.,TRBJ1-5,.,16,TRBV7-3,CASSHPDLIYTRPQHF,TGTGCCAGCAGCCATCCCGACCTGATTTATACGAGGCCCCAGCATTTT
TRBD1,TRBJ1-2,many,13,TRBV14,CASSQVGGGGYTF,TGTGCCAGCAGCCAAGTAGGGGGCGGCGGCTACACCTTC
.,TRBJ1-3,.,10,TRBV12-3/TRBV12-4,CATRTHTIYF,TGTGCCACCAGGACGCACACCATATATTTT
TRBD1,TRBJ2-5,once,15,TRBV29-1,CSILTGDGTQETQYF,TGCAGCATCCTGACAGGGGACGGGACCCAAGAGACCCAGTACTTC
.,TRBJ2-2,few,17,TRBV9,CASSVQGRLPNTGELFF,TGTGCCAGCAGCGTACAGGGGCGGCTGCCGAACACCGGGGAGCTGTTTTTT
.,TRBJ2-7,.,13,TRBV7-4,CASAKPGGHEQYF,TGTGCCAGCGCCAAACCCGGGGGCCACGAGCAGTACTTC
TRBD2,TRBJ2-1,.,15,TRBV15,CATSRDTAREREQFF,TGTGCCACCAGCAGAGATACGGCGCGGGAGAGGGAGCAGTTCTTC
TRBD1,TRBJ2-5,once,14,TRBV20-1,CSANTGTVQETQYF,TGCAGTGCGAATACAGGGACAGTCCAAGAGACCCAGTACTTC
.,TRBJ1-2,once,13,TRBV7-8,CASSLGGQGGYTF,TGTGCCAGCAGCTTAGGGGGGCAGGGCGGCTACACCTTC
.,TRBJ1-1,many,12,TRBV29-1,CSVTKTGTEAFF,TGCAGCGTAACAAAGACAGGTACTGAAGCTTTCTTT
.,TRBJ1-5,few,16,TRBV2,CASSFLGRGSNQPQHF,TGTGCCAGCAGTTTCTTGGGTAGGGGAAGCAATCAGCCCCAGCATTTT
TRBD2,TRBJ2-2,many,14,TRBV24-1,CATTGTTNTGELFF,TGTGCCACCACCGGGACTACGAACACCGGGGAGCTGTTTTTT
TRBD1,TRBJ1-5,many,15,TRBV24-1,CATSESAGGPQPQHF,TGTGCCACCAGTGAGTCGGCAGGGGGCCCTCAGCCCCAGCATTTT
.,TRBJ1-2,.,13,TRBV14,CASSSDSLYGYTF,TGTGCCAGCAGCTCGGACAGTCTCTATGGCTACACCTTC
.,TRBJ1-1,.,13,TRBV12-3/TRBV12-4,CASSYTQGTEAFF,TGTGCCAGCAGTTACACACAGGGCACTGAAGCTTTCTTT
TRBD2,TRBJ2-7,.,16,TRBV10-3,CASRATSGSYPYEQYF,TGTGCCAGCAGGGCTACTAGCGGGAGCTACCCCTACGAGCAGTACTTC
TRBD1,TRBJ1-6,.,14,TRBV4-1,CASSQVAGGLTLHF,TGCGCCAGCAGCCAAGTGGCAGGGGGCTTAACCCTCCACTTT
.,TRBJ1-1,few,16,TRBV4-3,CASSQDLRVQGTEAFF,TGCGCCAGCAGCCAAGATCTCAGGGTACAAGGCACTGAAGCTTTCTTT